The 11 T cell receptor beta chains reported below all come from one sample, sequenced in a study of blood T cells in healthy people across ages. Using a J-beta primer mix together with a sample-barcoded 5' primer, a second PCR was run for roughly 7 to 11 cycles. One entry per CDR3 protein results from TCRdb running MiXCR on the 5' RACE reads. The data contain about 900,000 distinct CDR3 sequences, less than 80% of them singletons. Sequencing input: blood. The origin of the receptors is a man younger than 40 in good health.

The count of this clonotype is one. The germline gene is not matched at one end of the junction; a read error may be the cause. J is TRBJ2-7 and V is TRBV7-9; unclear D gene. Germline CDR1 SEHNR, CDR2 FQNEAQ (reference sequence). This CDR3 spans 14 amino acids. Here the CDR3 reads CASSLVKTPYKQYF. CDR3 DNA sequence: TGTGCCAGCAGCTTAGTGAAAACCCCCTACAAGCAGTACTTC.

The chain carries TRBV5-4 and TRBJ2-3; D not certain. The V end was cut by 3 bases, the J end by 6 bases, with 8 bases between. Germline V CDR1 and CDR2: SGHNT, YYREEE (reference sequence). This CDR3 spans 12 amino acids. CDR3 coding DNA: TGTGCCAGCAGCTGGTGGTCCGATACGCAGTATTTT. Amino acids: CASSWWSDTQYF.

The chain links TRBV24-1 to TRBJ2-5; D is unclear. The CDR3 length is 12 residues. Trimming stripped 9 bases from V and 5 bases from J, with 12 bases between. Germline CDR1 reads KGHDR; CDR2 reads SFDVKD. The CDR3 spells CATSRTSETQYF. CDR3 coding DNA: TGTGCCACCTCTCGTACCTCGGAGACCCAGTACTTC.

V is TRBV20-1 and J is TRBJ2-7; 7 nucleotides match TRBD1. V shed 3 bases, J shed 1 base, and the junction held 6 bases outside the gene matches. Germline loops: CDR1 DFQATT, CDR2 SNEGSKA (reference sequence). The length of the CDR3 is 14 residues. The CDR3 region has the DNA TGCAGTGCTAGCCTCTTACAGGGGTCCTACGAGCAGTACTTC. Protein sequence: CSASLLQGSYEQYF.

The chain recombines TRBV10-3 with TRBJ1-5; 8 nucleotides agree with TRBD1. Germline V gene lookup returns CDR1 ENHRY and CDR2 SYGVKD. Trimming cost V 0 bases and J 4 bases; bases outside gene matches: 5. The CDR3 is 16 amino acids. The CDR3 reads CAISESGTGHNQPQHF. In DNA, the CDR3 is TGTGCCATCAGTGAGTCTGGGACAGGTCATAATCAGCCCCAGCATTTT.

The chain employs TRBV11-3 and TRBJ2-1; D is unclear. Trimming cost V 4 bases and J 8 bases, with 18 bases left between them. Germline V CDR1 and CDR2: SGHNT, YENEEA. The CDR3 is 15 amino acids. The CDR3 DNA is TGTGCCAGCAGCTCGGCTCCGTTTGGAAGGGATGAGCAGTTCTTC. Its protein product is CASSSAPFGRDEQFF.

Points on this clonotype: This sequence may be a read error, since a much larger clone differs from it by one base. V usage is TRBV10-3 and J usage is TRBJ2-1; a weak D match, TRBD2 (5 bases). The ends were cut back, 6 bases at V and 10 bases at J, with 10 bases in the middle. Germline lookup yields CDR1 ENHRY and CDR2 SYGVKD. This CDR3 is built from 11 residues. The CDR3: CAIRTPSEQFF. In DNA, the CDR3 is TGTGCCATCAGGACTCCTAGCGAGCAGTTCTTC.

CDR3 DNA sequence: TGCAGTGCTCCGGGGGTTCCAGCAGATACGCAGTATTTT. Translated, it gives CSAPGVPADTQYF. The chain has TRBV20-1 and TRBJ2-3; D might be TRBD2 (6 bases). V dropped 5 bases and J dropped 4 bases, with 13 bases sitting between them. Germline V gene data show CDR1 as DFQATT and CDR2 as SNEGSKA (reference sequence). CDR3 size: 13 residues.

This chain uses TRBV3-1 with TRBJ2-3, with D hard to call. The CDR3 runs 14 residues. The V end was cut by 0 bases, the J end by 7 bases, with 11 bases between. Germline lookup yields CDR1 LGHDT and CDR2 YNNKEL (reference sequence). CDR3: CASSQEGCAYTQYF. CDR3 sequence (DNA): TGTGCCAGCAGCCAAGAAGGGTGCGCGTATACGCAGTATTTT.

This chain links TRBV6-6 with TRBJ2-1, with D perhaps being TRBD1 or TRBD2 (5 bases each). The better agreement between TRBJ2-7 and the DNA end casts doubt on the J call. CDR1 is MNHNY and CDR2 is SVGAGI in the germline V gene (reference sequence). This CDR3 region has 14 residues. CDR3 sequence: CASSRAGSRYEQYF. CDR3 nucleotide sequence: TGTGCCAGCAGTAGAGCAGGGAGCAGATACGAGCAGTACTTC.

This clonotype has a handful of counts. The chain couples TRBV7-2 to TRBJ2-7; possibly TRBD2 for D (6 bases). V was shortened by 5 bases and J by 7 bases, with 27 bases between the two germline ends. The CDR3 runs 17 residues. Germline V lookup: CDR1 SGHTA, CDR2 FQGNSA. CDR3 sequence: CASSLISSRGAYNEQYF. CDR3 nucleotides: TGTGCCAGCAGCCTAATTTCTTCGCGGGGTGCCTACAATGAGCAGTACTTC.